What follows are 2 T cell receptor beta chains derived from one specimen sequenced in a study of blood T cells in healthy people across ages. With a J-beta primer mix and a sample-barcoded 5' primer, a second PCR ran roughly 6 to 11 cycles. TCRdb itself ran the 5' RACE reads through MiXCR, one entry per CDR3 protein. The sample comprises some 860,000 distinct CDR3 sequences, more than 55% of which are singletons, and 25% to 30% rests with the top ten. The sample consisted of blood. All receptors derive from a man in his forties in good health.

The chain is built from TRBV5-1 and TRBJ2-4, with a possible D match to TRBD1 (6 bases). Trimming shortened V by 4 bases and J by 0 bases, and 14 bases separated the two germline ends. The V gene's germline CDR1 is SGHRS and CDR2 YFSETQ. The CDR3 covers 16 residues. The CDR3 loop reads CASSPTGTLAKNIQYF. The CDR3 nucleotides are TGCGCCAGCAGCCCTACAGGGACACTAGCCAAAAACATTCAGTACTTC.

The J gene is TRBJ1-2, the V gene TRBV20-1; tentatively, D is TRBD1 (6 bases). Between the trimmed V and J ends, which lost 3 bases and 6 bases, there was a span of 11 bases. The CDR3 runs 12 residues. The germline CDR1 and CDR2 sequences are DFQATT and SNEGSKA (reference sequence). The chain's CDR3 is CSASKGGDGYTF. In DNA form, the CDR3 reads TGCAGTGCTAGTAAGGGGGGGGATGGCTACACCTTC.